The following is a T cell receptor (beta chain) sequence with its context. It lacks a known antigen. One end of the junction varies from germline; a read error may be responsible. This specimen belongs to a study of molecular identifiers for immune sequencing clone quantification (dated by TCRdb to the late 2010s). At the level of the whole study: For a replicate experiment, the RNA from either 20,000 or 100,000 naive CD8 T cells was divided into five aliquots, and four of those aliquots went on to sequencing. CD8 T cells were used in a methods study to benchmark molecular-identifier clustering-based TCR repertoire sequencing (MIDCIRS) and TCR RNA copy counting.

Overall study outcomes, separate from this receptor: Spiked-in Jurkat TCR RNA equal to a single cell's worth was reported to be detectable even within one million naive CD8 T cells. When barcode sub-clustering was not used, chimeric consensus sequences inflated TCR diversity, with chimeras reaching as high as 47%. In CMV-specific effector cells, clones with more than 20 RNA copies contained over 97% of molecules, whereas in naive cells such clones contained under 1% of molecules. Highly expanded clone sizes could be underestimated because identical TCR molecules may share a barcode. Approximately 3.3 recovered TCR RNA copies per cell were obtained by modeling, versus about 10 by digital PCR, implying a capture efficiency of about 30%. The naive libraries included spiked-in Jurkat TCR RNA (10 copies' worth), and this RNA is not part of the donor repertoire.

Libraries of naive CD8 T cells were built from anywhere between roughly 19,000 and 1,000,000 sorted cells, with 10%, 30% or 50% of the purified RNA used. On a BD FACSAria II, naive CD8 T cells were FACS-sorted as CD8+CD4-CCR7+CD45RA+ and collected into RLT Plus buffer. Nine to eleven TCR copies' worth of Jurkat RNA were spiked into roughly 20,000-1,000,000 naive CD8 T cell samples to test detection sensitivity. CD8 T cells were enriched using RosetteSep CD8+ T Cell Enrichment Cocktail and Ficoll-Paque, and the enriched cells then underwent ACK red cell lysis. The CDR3 holds 12 amino acids from the cysteine to the phenylalanine. The retained sequence is limited to the CDR3, 36 bases, with the frame set at the first base. CDR1 and CDR2 were assigned from the germline V gene (reference sequence) as LNHDA and SQIVND. The library relied on PCR. For sequencing, an Illumina HiSeq 4000 was employed. Preparation of bulk TCR libraries followed a previously described approach, with the TCR primers listed in Table S5. Purification of total RNA was performed with the Qiagen AllPrep DNA/RNA kit. Before any analysis, reads coming from multiple sequencing runs of the same library were combined into one pool. On the authors' methods: Reads were retained only if the reads had an exact TCR constant sequence, and the retained reads were trimmed to 150 nt and grouped according to their 12-nt molecular barcodes. Within each barcode group, reads were sub-clustered at a 15% Levenshtein threshold, and quality-weighted consensus sequences were built per RNA molecule. Non-functional sequences were removed, as were lower-count sequences one edit away from another. Based on fitting two negative binomial distributions, any barcode sub-cluster with under 20% of the maximum read count was discarded. TCRdb trimmed public reads at Q25 via fastp, called clones via MiXCR and kept in-frame beta chains. CDR3 protein duplicates are merged, each entry listing the most common genes and DNA. The V and J calls shown here were made by TCRdb, not taken from the authors' results. The sample has under 650,000 distinct CDR3 sequences on record, about 20% of them singletons. Of the sample, about 0.9% is held by the ten largest clones.

The rearranged segments are TRBV19 and TRBJ1-5, with 8 bases aligning to TRBD1. Input material: naive CD8+ T cells from blood, with Jurkat cell RNA spiked in. The intended sense of this specimen's cell subset or site label: FACS-sorted CD8+CD4-CCR7+CD45RA+ naive T cells. This sequence was found in a human donor in good health. Some libraries in this study had Jurkat cell RNA spiked in. This receptor has the CDR3 CARRTGNQPQHF. The DNA sequence follows: TGTGCCCGTAGGACAGGGAATCAGCCCCAGCATTTT.